Included here is one TCR beta chain sequence, with context. The antigen is undetermined. The record originates from a study of a mutant IDH1 vaccine in newly diagnosed glioma. Study-wide context: The first vaccination came 4-6 weeks after radiotherapy alone, or with temozolomide cycles.

Time point specified: week 11, during vaccination. Each dose of the vaccine consisted of 300 ug of mutant IDH1 20-mer peptide, with topical imiquimod. V shed 7 bases and J 7 bases; nucleotides not matched to a gene: 2. In germline, CDR1 is ENHRY, CDR2 SYGVKD. The CDR3 is made up of 12 amino acids. Produced via immunoSEQ multiplex PCR; TCRdb's table is partial and in-frame only. The sample yields some 40,000 clones, approximately 80% seen once. This TCR was sampled from a woman between 25 and 40 years old with glioma. Some clones in this sample may be carry-over from other donors' samples. The sequences come from peripheral blood mononuclear cells (PBMCs), collected from a glioma patient whose treatment included an IDH1 peptide vaccine. The V and J genes are TRBV10-3 and TRBJ2-2; TRBD2 matches 8 bases. In nucleotides, the CDR3 is TGTGCCATCACACGGGAGGGCGGGGAGCTGTTTTTT. It encodes CAITREGGELFF.